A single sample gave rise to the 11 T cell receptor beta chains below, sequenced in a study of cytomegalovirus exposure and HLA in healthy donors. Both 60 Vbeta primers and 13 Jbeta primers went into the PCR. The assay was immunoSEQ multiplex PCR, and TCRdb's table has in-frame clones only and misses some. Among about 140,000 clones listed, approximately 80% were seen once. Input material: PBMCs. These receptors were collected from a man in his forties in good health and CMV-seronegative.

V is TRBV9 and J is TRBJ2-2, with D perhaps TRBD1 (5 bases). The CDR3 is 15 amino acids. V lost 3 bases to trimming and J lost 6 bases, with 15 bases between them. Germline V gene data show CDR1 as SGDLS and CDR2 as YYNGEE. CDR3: CASSGIGEISGELFF. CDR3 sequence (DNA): TGTGCCAGCAGCGGGATAGGGGAAATCTCCGGGGAGCTGTTTTTT.

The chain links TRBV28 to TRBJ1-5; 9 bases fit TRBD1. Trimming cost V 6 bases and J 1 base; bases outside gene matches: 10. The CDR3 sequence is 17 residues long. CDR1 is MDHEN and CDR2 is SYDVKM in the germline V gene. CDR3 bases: TGTGCCAGCAGCATCTACCGGGACAGGGAGAGCAATCAGCCCCAGCATTTT. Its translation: CASSIYRDRESNQPQHF.

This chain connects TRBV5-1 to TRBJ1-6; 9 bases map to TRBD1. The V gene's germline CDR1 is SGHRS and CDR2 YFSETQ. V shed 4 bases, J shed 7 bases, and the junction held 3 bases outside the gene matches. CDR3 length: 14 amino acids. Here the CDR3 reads CASSPGTGNSPLHF. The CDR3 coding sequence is TGCGCCAGCAGCCCCGGGACAGGGAATTCACCCCTCCACTTT.

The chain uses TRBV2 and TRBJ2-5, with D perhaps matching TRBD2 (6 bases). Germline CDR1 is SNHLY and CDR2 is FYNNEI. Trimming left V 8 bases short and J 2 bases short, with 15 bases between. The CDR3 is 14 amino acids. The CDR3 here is CASQGLPGQETQYF. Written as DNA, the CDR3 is TGTGCCAGCCAGGGACTCCCGGGGCAAGAGACCCAGTACTTC. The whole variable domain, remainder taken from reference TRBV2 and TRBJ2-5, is EPEVTQTPSHQVTQMGQEVILRCVPISNHLYFYWYRQILGQKVEFLVSFYNNEISEKSEIFDDQFSVERPDGSNFTLKIRSTKLEDSAMYFCASQGLPGQETQYFGPGTRLLVL.

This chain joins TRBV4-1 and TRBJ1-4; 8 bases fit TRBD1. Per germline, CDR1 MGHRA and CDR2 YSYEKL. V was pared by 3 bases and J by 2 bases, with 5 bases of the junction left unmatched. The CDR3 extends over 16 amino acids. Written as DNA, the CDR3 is TGCGCCAGCAGCCATTCAGGGGGCATGACTAATGAAAAACTGTTTTTT. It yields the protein CASSHSGGMTNEKLFF.

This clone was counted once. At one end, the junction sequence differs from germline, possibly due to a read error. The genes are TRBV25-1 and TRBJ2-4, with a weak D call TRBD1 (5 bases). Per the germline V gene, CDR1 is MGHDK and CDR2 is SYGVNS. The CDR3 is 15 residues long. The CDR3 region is CAGSPLQGVKNIQYF. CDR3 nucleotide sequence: TGTGCCGGCAGTCCCCTCCAGGGTGTCAAAAACATTCAGTACTTC.

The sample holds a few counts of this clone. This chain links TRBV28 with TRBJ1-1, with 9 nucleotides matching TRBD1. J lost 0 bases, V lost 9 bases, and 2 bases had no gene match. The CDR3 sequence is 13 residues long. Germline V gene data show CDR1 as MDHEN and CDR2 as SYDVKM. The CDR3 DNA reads TGTGCCAGGGGGACAGGGTTGAACACTGAAGCTTTCTTT. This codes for CARGTGLNTEAFF.

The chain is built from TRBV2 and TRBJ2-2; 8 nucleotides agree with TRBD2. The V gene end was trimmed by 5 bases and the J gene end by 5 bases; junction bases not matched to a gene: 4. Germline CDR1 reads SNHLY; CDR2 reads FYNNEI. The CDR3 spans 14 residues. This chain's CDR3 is CASSRTSLTGELFF. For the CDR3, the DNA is TGTGCCAGCAGTAGGACTAGCTTAACCGGGGAGCTGTTTTTT.

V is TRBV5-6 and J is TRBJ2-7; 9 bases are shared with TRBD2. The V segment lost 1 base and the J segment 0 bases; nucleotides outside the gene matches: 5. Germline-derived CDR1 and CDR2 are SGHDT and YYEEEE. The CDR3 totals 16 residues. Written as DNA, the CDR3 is TGTGCCAGCAGCTTGTTAGCGGGGGTATTCTCCTACGAGCAGTACTTC. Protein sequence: CASSLLAGVFSYEQYF.

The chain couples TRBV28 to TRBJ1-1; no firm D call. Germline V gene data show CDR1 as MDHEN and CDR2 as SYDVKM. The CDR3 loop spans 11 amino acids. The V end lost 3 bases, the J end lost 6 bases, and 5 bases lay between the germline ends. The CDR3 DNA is TGTGCCAGCAGTTTCCGGTCTGAAGCTTTCTTT. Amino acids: CASSFRSEAFF.

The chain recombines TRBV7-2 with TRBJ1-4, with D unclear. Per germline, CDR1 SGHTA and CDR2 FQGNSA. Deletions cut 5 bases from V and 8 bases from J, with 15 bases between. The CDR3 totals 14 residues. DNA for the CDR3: TGTGCCAGCAGCATCCAGGCAGGAGGCGAAAAACTGTTTTTT. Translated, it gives CASSIQAGGEKLFF.